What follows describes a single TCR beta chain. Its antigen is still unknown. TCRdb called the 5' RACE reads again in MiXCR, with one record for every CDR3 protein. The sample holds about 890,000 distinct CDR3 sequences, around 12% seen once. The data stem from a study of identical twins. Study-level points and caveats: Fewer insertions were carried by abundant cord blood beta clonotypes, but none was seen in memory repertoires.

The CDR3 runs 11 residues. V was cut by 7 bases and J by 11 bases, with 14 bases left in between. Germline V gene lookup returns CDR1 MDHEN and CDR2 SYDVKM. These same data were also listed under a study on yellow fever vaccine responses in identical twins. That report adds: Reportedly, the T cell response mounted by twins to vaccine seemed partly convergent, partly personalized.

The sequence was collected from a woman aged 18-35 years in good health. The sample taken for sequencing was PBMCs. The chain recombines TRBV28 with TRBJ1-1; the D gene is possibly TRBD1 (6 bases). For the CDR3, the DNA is TGTGCCAGCAATAACAGGGCTGGGGCTTTCTTT. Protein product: CASNNRAGAFF.